What follows are 17 T cell receptor beta chains derived from one specimen sequenced in a study of CD8+ T cells in alopecia areata. Cells that came from pooled cutaneous lymph nodes were sorted using CD4, CD8alpha, NKG2D, NKG2ACE and other markers. Sequencing templates came from extracted RNA that was reverse transcribed into cDNA. Profiled with immunoSEQ multiplex PCR; TCRdb holds only in-frame clones, not every one. The table lists around 20,000 clones, with no singletons. Material for sequencing was CD8+ T cells sorted from a lymph node. Receptors were obtained from a C3H/HeJ mouse with alopecia areata. For this mouse line, the MHC haplotype is H2-k.

The table lists this clone with many counts. Mouse gene names apply. The DNA ends 4 residues before the CDR3 does, and the rest of the CDR3 is filled in from the germline J gene. The chain joins TRBV20 to TRBJ1-2, with D possibly being TRBD1 (5 bases). The CDR3 consists of 14 residues. The V and J ends lost 2 bases and 0 bases respectively, with 10 bases between them. Germline loops: CDR1 GFQATS, CDR2 STVNSAI. The CDR3 region is CGARYRNANSDYTF. The covered CDR3 bases are TGTGGTGCTAGGTACAGGAATGCAAACTCC.

With respect to this clone: The genes and germline here are from mouse. The missing CDR3 end, 4 residues past where the read stops, is filled in from the germline J gene. The rearrangement uses TRBV1 and TRBJ2-2; 8 bases are a match to TRBD1. CDR3 length: 15 amino acids. J lost 0 bases, V lost 5 bases, and 2 bases had no gene match. Germline CDR1 NSQYPW, CDR2 LRSPGD (reference sequence). CDR3 sequence: CTCSTQGANTGQLYF. CDR3 DNA (partial): TGCACCTGCAGTACACAGGGGGCAAACACCGGG. The whole variable domain, filled in from reference TRBV1 and TRBJ2-2, reads VTLLEQNPRWRLVPRGQAVNLRCILKNSQYPWMSWYQQDLQKQLQWLFTLRSPGDKEVKSLPGADYLATRVTDTELRLQVANMSQGRTLYCTCSTQGANTGQLYFGEGSKLTVL.

Of note for this clone: This may be a read error, as it is one base from a much larger clone. Genes here carry mouse names. The read ends 4 residues shy of where the CDR3 ends; the end is completed using the germline J gene. This chain connects TRBV19 to TRBJ1-4, with D possibly matching TRBD1 (6 bases). Trimming pared 4 bases from V and 0 bases from J, leaving 7 bases between. Germline V gene data show CDR1 as FNHDT and CDR2 as SITEND (reference sequence). CDR3 length: 14 amino acids. The DNA read from the CDR3 is TGTGCCAGCAGTGCAGGGGTTTCCAACGAA. Translated, it gives CASSAGVSNE. The whole CDR3 is CASSAGVSNERLFF.

Turning to this clone: Gene names follow the mouse nomenclature. The CDR3 end is not reached by the read, which stops 4 residues before it; the germline J gene fills it in. V usage is TRBV13-3 and J usage is TRBJ2-3, with D hard to call. Trimming shortened V by 3 bases and J by 0 bases, and 8 bases separated the two germline ends. CDR3 length equals 14 residues. The germline V gene encodes CDR1 NNHDY and CDR2 SYVADS. The CDR3 loop is CASSVTFSAETLYF. The part of the CDR3 DNA that was read is TGTGCCAGCAGTGTGACATTTAGTGCAGAA.

This clone has ten or more counts. Mouse gene names apply. The missing CDR3 end, 4 residues past where the read stops, is filled in from the germline J gene. The V and J genes are TRBV13-3 and TRBJ2-4, with TRBD2 matching 9 bases. The germline gives CDR1 NNHDY, CDR2 SYVADS. V lost 3 bases to trimming and J lost 0 bases; unmatched junction nucleotides: 2. The CDR3 is made up of 15 amino acids. This CDR3 is CASSVDWGSQNTLYF. The sequenced CDR3 bases are TGTGCCAGCAGTGTTGACTGGGGGAGTCAAAAC. Looking up the rest from reference TRBV13-3 and TRBJ2-4 gives the full variable domain: EAAVTQSPRSKVAVTGGKVTLSCHQTNNHDYMYWYRQDTGHGLRLIHYSYVADSTEKGDIPDGYKASRPSQENFSLILELASLSQTAVYFCASSVDWGSQNTLYFGAGTRLSVL.

This clone was seen ten or more times. The listed genes are named as in mouse. The CDR3 reads CASSRDNYAEQFF. CDR3 DNA, as far as it was read: TGTGCCAGCAGTCGGGACAATTATGCT. V and J are TRBV19 and TRBJ2-1; TRBD1 is a possible D gene (6 bases). The CDR3 is cut off 4 residues early in the read; its end comes from the germline J gene. V gave up 4 bases and J gave up 4 bases, with 9 bases separating them. This CDR3 has 13 residues. Germline V CDR1 and CDR2: FNHDT, SITEND (reference sequence).

This clone was seen more than once but under ten times. Mouse germline and gene names are used. Coverage ceases 4 residues before the CDR3 finishes, and the germline J gene fills in the end. V and J are TRBV20 and TRBJ2-3, with 8 bases matching TRBD2. The germline V gene encodes CDR1 GFQATS and CDR2 STVNSAI. This CDR3 region has 15 residues. Trimming at V came to 0 bases and at J to 1 base, leaving 3 bases not matched to a gene. CDR3 DNA (partial): TGTGGTGCTAGGGAGGGGGGGGGCGGTGCAGAA. This encodes CGAREGGGGAE. The whole CDR3 is CGAREGGGGAETLYF.

This clone was counted at least ten times. TCRdb's protein and the DNA translation differ at residue 13; the protein here comes from the DNA. The gene symbols are mouse symbols. The read falls 3 residues short of the CDR3 end, and the missing part is taken from the germline J gene. The rearrangement uses TRBV1 and TRBJ1-6; 7 nucleotides match TRBD1. TRBJ1-6 has ORF status, its function being uncertain. Germline CDR1 NSQYPW, CDR2 LRSPGD (reference sequence). Unmatched junction bases numbered 2, after V lost 3 bases and J lost 0 bases. The CDR3 runs 16 residues. This chain's CDR3 is CTCSARQGSYNSPLYF. The part of the CDR3 DNA that was read is TGCACCTGCAGTGCCCGACAGGGTTCCTATAATTCGCCC.

In this sample, this clone turned up many times. Each gene name is a mouse one. The read is 4 residues too short to cover the CDR3 end, so that end is filled in from the germline J gene. V usage is TRBV19 and J usage is TRBJ2-4; D may be TRBD1 (5 bases). The germline V gene encodes CDR1 FNHDT and CDR2 SITEND (reference sequence). The CDR3 covers 13 residues. This chain's CDR3 is CASSISGINTLYF. Partial CDR3 DNA: TGTGCCAGCAGTATCTCAGGGATAAAC.

About this clone itself: Gene and germline names: mouse. This CDR3 reads CASGDAWDTYEQYF. The covered CDR3 bases are TGTGCCAGCGGTGACGCATGGGACACCTAT. This rearrangement joins TRBV13-2 to TRBJ2-7, with a possible D match to TRBD1 (6 bases). Coverage ceases 4 residues before the CDR3 finishes, and the germline J gene fills in the end. CDR1 is NNHNN and CDR2 is SYGAGS in the germline V gene (reference sequence). The CDR3 is 14 residues long. V was shortened by 2 bases and J by 2 bases, with 11 bases between the two germline ends.

This clone was recorded many times. Gene names denote mouse genes. The read ends 4 residues early relative to the CDR3; the germline J gene fills the gap. This chain connects TRBV13-1 to TRBJ2-4, with unresolved D. Germline values: CDR1 NSHNY, CDR2 SYGAGN. The V and J ends lost 4 bases and 2 bases respectively, with 5 bases between them. This CDR3 has 12 amino acids. This chain's CDR3 is CASSRHQNTLYF. CDR3 bases read: TGTGCCAGCAGTCGACATCAAAAC.

This clone was counted between two and nine times. Mouse names are used for the genes. The read gets to within 4 residues of the CDR3 end, and the germline J gene fills in the rest. This sequence joins TRBV13-3 and TRBJ2-4, with a possible D match to TRBD2 (6 bases). This CDR3 has 14 residues. Germline CDR1 and CDR2: NNHDY and SYVADS. The CDR3 protein is CASSDRWGTNTLYF. The CDR3 DNA, read in part, is TGTGCCAGCAGTGATCGGTGGGGGACAAAC.

This clone has more than one count but fewer than ten. The listed genes are named as in mouse. The CDR3 extends 4 residues past the end of the read, so its final part is completed from the germline J gene. This rearrangement joins TRBV13-2 to TRBJ2-5, with 14 positions matching TRBD2. From germline, CDR1 is NNHNN and CDR2 SYGAGS (reference sequence). The CDR3 is 17 residues long. The J segment lost 1 base and the V segment lost 2 bases, leaving 3 bases of the junction unmatched. CDR3 in amino acids: CASGEGLGGRDQDTQYF. Partial CDR3 DNA: TGTGCCAGCGGTGAGGGACTGGGGGGGCGCGACCAAGAC.

This clone has just a few counts. Here the gene names and germline are mouse. The missing CDR3 end, 4 residues past where the read stops, is filled in from the germline J gene. This sequence joins TRBV13-3 and TRBJ2-5; 11 bases agree with TRBD2. The CDR3 loop spans 16 amino acids. J lost 2 bases, V lost 3 bases, and 5 bases had no gene match. Germline values: CDR1 NNHDY, CDR2 SYVADS. The chain's CDR3 is CASSGGLGGSQDTQYF. The CDR3 DNA, read in part, is TGTGCCAGCAGTGGAGGACTGGGGGGATCCCAAGAC.

This clone was seen a few times. These gene names are mouse names. The sequenced part of the CDR3 DNA is TGCACCTGCAGTGCACAGGCAGGACAAAAC. Its translation is CTCSAQAGQN. The CDR3 as a whole reads CTCSAQAGQNTLYF. The chain couples TRBV1 to TRBJ2-4; D is unclear. From the germline J gene comes the end of the CDR3, since the read stops 4 residues before it. The length of the CDR3 is 14 residues. Germline loops: CDR1 NSQYPW, CDR2 LRSPGD (reference sequence). V was shortened by 2 bases and J by 3 bases, with 9 bases between the two germline ends. The entire variable domain, with the rest obtained from reference TRBV1 and TRBJ2-4, is as follows: VTLLEQNPRWRLVPRGQAVNLRCILKNSQYPWMSWYQQDLQKQLQWLFTLRSPGDKEVKSLPGADYLATRVTDTELRLQVANMSQGRTLYCTCSAQAGQNTLYFGAGTRLSVL.

Judged by abundance, this clone is medium-sized. Gene names are the mouse ones. The CDR3 end falls 4 residues outside the read, so it is completed with the germline J gene. J is TRBJ2-2 and V is TRBV1; possible D gene TRBD1, 6 bases. Germline V gene lookup returns CDR1 NSQYPW and CDR2 LRSPGD (reference sequence). Trimming removed 2 bases at V and 0 bases at J, with 7 bases between. This CDR3 region has 15 residues. The CDR3 bases that were read are TGCACCTGCAGTGCACGGGACACAAACACCGGG. Its translation is CTCSARDTNTG. The entire CDR3 reads CTCSARDTNTGQLYF.

Regarding this clone: The listed genes are named as in mouse. The DNA ends 4 residues before the CDR3 does, and the rest of the CDR3 is filled in from the germline J gene. The chain combines TRBV13-3 with TRBJ2-5; TRBD2 matches at 9 bases. J lost 2 bases, V lost 5 bases, and 9 bases had no gene match. CDR1 and CDR2 (germline): NNHDY, SYVADS. This CDR3 is 16 amino acids long. The CDR3 here is CASSQHLGGAQDTQYF. CDR3 DNA, as far as it was read: TGTGCCAGCAGCCAACACCTGGGGGGGGCCCAAGAC.